The 26 T cell receptor beta chains below were found in one sample sequenced in a study of identical twins. TCRdb reprocessed the 5' RACE reads via MiXCR and lists one record per CDR3 protein. Of around 1.7 million distinct CDR3 sequences in the sample, 25% to 35% are singletons; the top ten hold around 0.25%. Sequenced material: cord blood. Source of these receptors: a newborn girl in good health.

Only a few counts were recorded for this clonotype. This chain uses TRBV25-1 with TRBJ1-2; TRBD1 is a possible D gene (5 bases). V was clipped by 2 bases and J by 4 bases, with 17 bases between them. Germline V lookup: CDR1 MGHDK, CDR2 SYGVNS. The CDR3 consists of 16 residues. CDR3 sequence reads: CASSETSHRSLYGYTF. CDR3 sequence (DNA): TGTGCCAGCAGTGAAACTTCCCACAGGTCCCTCTATGGCTACACCTTC.

The rearrangement uses TRBV21-1 and TRBJ2-3; the D call in the table, TRBD1, was not verified against the DNA. TRBV21-1 is classified as a pseudogene. The CDR3 length is 15 residues. CDR3 sequence: CASSCRGIRTDTQYF. CDR3 coding DNA: TGTGCCAGCAGCTGCCGGGGGATCCGCACAGATACGCAGTATTTT.

The chain uses TRBV20-1 and TRBJ2-3; D may be TRBD1 (5 bases). V lost 8 bases, J lost 1 base, and 10 bases lay in between. The CDR3 length is 12 residues. The germline CDR1 and CDR2 sequences are DFQATT and SNEGSKA (reference sequence). In DNA, the CDR3 is TGCAGTCCACGCAGGGGCACAGATACGCAGTATTTT. Its protein product is CSPRRGTDTQYF.

This clonotype has only a few counts. CDR3: CASSTHGRGPMNTEAFF. The DNA for the CDR3 is TGTGCCAGCAGCACCCACGGGCGGGGTCCTATGAACACTGAAGCTTTCTTT. This chain joins TRBV21-1 and TRBJ1-1. TRBV21-1 is classified as a pseudogene. CDR3 size: 17 residues.

This clonotype has just a few counts. The gene calls are TRBV20-1 and TRBJ2-5; D is undetermined. V was shortened by 8 bases and J by 4 bases, with 8 bases between the two germline ends. CDR3 length: 10 amino acids. Germline V CDR1 and CDR2: DFQATT, SNEGSKA (reference sequence). CDR3 DNA sequence: TGCAGTCCCCGCGGAGAGACCCAGTACTTC. Protein: CSPRGETQYF.

The chain uses TRBV28 and TRBJ2-7, with 9 bases aligning to TRBD2. CDR1 is MDHEN, CDR2 SYDVKM, per germline. V dropped 2 bases and J dropped 7; count of bases not matched to a gene: 6. The CDR3 sequence is 14 residues long. For the CDR3, the DNA is TGTGCCAGCAGTTTAAGAAGACTAGCGGATGAGCAGTACTTC. It encodes CASSLRRLADEQYF.

The J gene is TRBJ2-5, the V gene TRBV20-1; D tentatively fits TRBD1 or TRBD2 (5 bases each). The DNA end favors TRBJ2-7, so the J call may be wrong. Germline lookup yields CDR1 DFQATT and CDR2 SNEGSKA (reference sequence). This CDR3 has 16 residues. CDR3 coding DNA: TGCAGTGCTAGGAGAGGGCCTAGGGGAAACTCCTACGAGCAGTACTTC. This codes for CSARRGPRGNSYEQYF.

This clonotype was seen a few times. The chain recombines TRBV20-1 with TRBJ1-6; weak D call: TRBD1 (6 bases). The CDR3 is made up of 16 amino acids. V lost 3 bases to trimming and J lost 3 bases, with 15 bases between them. CDR1 is DFQATT, CDR2 SNEGSKA, per germline (reference sequence). The CDR3 is CSASPGALGYNSPLHF. CDR3 DNA sequence: TGCAGTGCTAGCCCAGGGGCCTTAGGCTATAATTCACCCCTCCACTTT.

This clonotype has just a few counts. The rearrangement uses TRBV20-1 and TRBJ2-7, with D possibly called TRBD1 or TRBD2 (5 bases each). V shed 0 bases and J shed 0 bases, with 12 bases lying between them. CDR3 size: 15 residues. Germline CDR1 DFQATT, CDR2 SNEGSKA (reference sequence). CDR3 in DNA: TGCAGTGCTAGAGATCCCCAGGGACCCTCCTACGAGCAGTACTTC. It specifies CSARDPQGPSYEQYF.

This chain joins TRBV5-5 and TRBJ2-3; 8 bases align to TRBD2. Germline V CDR1 and CDR2: SGHKS, YYEKEE (reference sequence). The length of the CDR3 is 16 residues. The J segment lost 6 bases and the V segment lost 3 bases, leaving 12 bases of the junction unmatched. CDR3 coding DNA: TGTGCCAGCAGCTCTCAAGCGGGGGCCGGGTTTGATACGCAGTATTTT. Protein product: CASSSQAGAGFDTQYF.

This chain uses TRBV6-6 with TRBJ2-7, with 11 bases lining up with TRBD1. From germline, CDR1 is MNHNY and CDR2 SVGAGI (reference sequence). The CDR3 sequence is 13 residues long. With 7 bases clipped from V and 7 bases from J, the junction kept 6 bases outside the gene matches. In DNA form, the CDR3 reads TGTGCCAGCACAGGGACAGGGGGTGTGGAGCAGTACTTC. The encoded protein is CASTGTGGVEQYF.

The V call is TRBV10-3, the J call TRBJ1-1; tentative D call: TRBD1 (6 bases). CDR1 and CDR2 (germline): ENHRY, SYGVKD. The CDR3 totals 15 residues. Trimming pared 5 bases from V and 5 bases from J, leaving 18 bases between. CDR3 sequence (DNA): TGTGCCATCAGTCCTCAGGGGCAGAAGGGGACTGAAGCTTTCTTT. Translating it yields CAISPQGQKGTEAFF.

This clonotype was seen a few times. The chain has TRBV12-3 or TRBV12-4 and TRBJ2-3, with 8 bases matching TRBD1. Unmatched junction bases numbered 10, after V lost 6 bases and J lost 2 bases. The CDR3 sequence is 16 residues long. The CDR3 spells CASSPRDRMFTDTQYF. Written as DNA, the CDR3 is TGTGCCAGCAGCCCCCGGGACAGGATGTTCACAGATACGCAGTATTTT.

This chain connects TRBV4-1 to TRBJ1-5; D perhaps matches TRBD1 (6 bases). The CDR3 loop spans 16 amino acids. In germline, CDR1 is MGHRA, CDR2 YSYEKL. V was pared by 1 base and J by 1 base, with 11 bases between. This CDR3 is CASSQVPGASNQPQHF. In DNA form, the CDR3 reads TGCGCCAGCAGCCAAGTGCCGGGGGCAAGCAATCAGCCCCAGCATTTT.

The rearrangement links TRBV28 to TRBJ2-7, with TRBD2 matching 11 bases. Germline CDR1 reads MDHEN; CDR2 reads SYDVKM. This CDR3 region has 15 residues. With V trimmed by 0 bases and J by 5 bases, 3 bases remained unmatched. The CDR3 coding sequence is TGTGCCAGCAGTTTATGGTCACTAGCGGGAGACGAGCAGTACTTC. The encoded protein is CASSLWSLAGDEQYF.

The chain links TRBV7-9 to TRBJ1-1; D remains unclear. The germline CDR1 and CDR2 sequences are SEHNR and FQNEAQ (reference sequence). This CDR3 has 15 residues. V lost 1 base and J 1 base, leaving 10 bases between the germline ends. The CDR3 region has the DNA TGTGCCAGCAGCTTAGAGGGTAACAGGAACACTGAAGCTTTCTTT. It translates to CASSLEGNRNTEAFF.

This clonotype came up a few times. The rearrangement uses TRBV20-1 and TRBJ2-5, with TRBD2 identical over 10 bases. The CDR3 has 14 residues. Germline V gives CDR1 DFQATT, CDR2 SNEGSKA (reference sequence). Trimming removed 0 bases from V and 11 bases from J; junction bases left unmatched: 9. Here the CDR3 reads CSARDSGGYNEQYF. CDR3 bases: TGCAGTGCTAGAGATAGCGGGGGGTACAATGAGCAGTACTTC.

This clonotype was detected ten times or more. The V gene is TRBV28, the J gene TRBJ2-1; D tentatively reads TRBD1 or TRBD2 (5 bases each). The V end lost 5 bases, the J end lost 8 bases, and 16 bases lay between the germline ends. Germline lookup yields CDR1 MDHEN and CDR2 SYDVKM. The CDR3 consists of 14 residues. CDR3 amino acids: CASSPLTRGDEQFF. DNA of the CDR3: TGTGCCAGCAGTCCACTTACCCGGGGCGATGAGCAGTTCTTC.

A few counts support this clonotype. This rearrangement joins TRBV27 to TRBJ2-3, with unresolved D. With 3 bases removed from V and 5 bases from J, the gap between germline ends came to 12 bases. The germline gives CDR1 MNHEY, CDR2 SMNVEV (reference sequence). CDR3 length: 14 residues. CDR3 loop: CASSLVFERDTQYF. CDR3 in DNA: TGTGCCAGCAGTTTGGTGTTTGAAAGAGATACGCAGTATTTT.

The rearrangement links TRBV20-1 to TRBJ2-7; the match to TRBD2 covers 10 bases. V shed 3 bases, J shed 4 bases, and the junction held 12 bases outside the gene matches. Per the germline V gene, CDR1 is DFQATT and CDR2 is SNEGSKA (reference sequence). The CDR3 covers 16 residues. The CDR3 spells CSARRGLEREGYEQYF. CDR3 DNA: TGCAGTGCTAGGAGGGGTCTCGAGCGGGAGGGTTACGAGCAGTACTTC.

This clonotype has a single count. V and J are TRBV4-2 and TRBJ2-5, with TRBD2 identical over 9 bases. Per germline, CDR1 LGHNA and CDR2 YNFKEQ. The CDR3 is 15 amino acids. With V trimmed by 3 bases and J by 5 bases, 7 bases remained unmatched. The CDR3: CASSQAIAGEETQYF. The CDR3, as DNA: TGTGCCAGCAGCCAGGCCATAGCGGGGGAGGAGACCCAGTACTTC.

This clonotype has at least ten counts. This chain connects TRBV29-1 to TRBJ2-7; D perhaps matches TRBD1 (5 bases). From germline, CDR1 is SQVTM and CDR2 ANQGSEA. The CDR3 contains 13 residues. V gave up 5 bases and J gave up 7 bases, with 18 bases separating them. The CDR3 region has the DNA TGCAGCGTTAGGGGTCCGACCAATCAGGAGCAGTACTTC. Its protein is CSVRGPTNQEQYF.

In the case of this clonotype: A much larger clone sits a single nucleotide away, making a read error possible. This sequence joins TRBV6-6 and TRBJ2-5, with D possibly TRBD1 on 5 matching bases. Germline-derived CDR1 and CDR2 are MNHNY and SVGAGI (reference sequence). The CDR3 covers 14 residues. CDR3 DNA sequence: TGTGCCTGCAGTTACGCAGGGTACCAAGAGACCCAGTACTTC. Translation gives CACSYAGYQETQYF.

J is TRBJ2-3 and V is TRBV7-8; TRBD2 agrees at 10 bases. This CDR3 spans 13 amino acids. Germline CDR1 reads SGHVS; CDR2 reads FQNEAQ. Trimming removed 9 bases from V and 5 bases from J; junction bases left unmatched: 5. CDR3 residues: CASRAGGRDTQYF. The CDR3 bases are TGTGCCAGTCGAGCGGGGGGGCGAGATACGCAGTATTTT.

The chain couples TRBV29-1 to TRBJ2-1, with 14 positions matching TRBD2. The CDR3 covers 16 residues. V was pared by 1 base and J by 7 bases, with 6 bases of the junction left unmatched. The V gene's germline CDR1 is SQVTM and CDR2 ANQGSEA. The DNA of the CDR3 is TGCAGCGTTGAAGGGTCCCGACTAGCGGGAGGGAATGAGCAGTTCTTC. Translating gives CSVEGSRLAGGNEQFF.

This clonotype was observed a few times. J is TRBJ1-5 and V is TRBV6-8; 11 positions agree with TRBD1. The V segment lost 0 bases and the J segment 4 bases; nucleotides outside the gene matches: 5. Germline loops: CDR1 MNHGY, CDR2 SAAAGT. The CDR3 extends over 17 amino acids. The CDR3 sequence is CASSYSWTGGGNQPQHF. The CDR3 region has the DNA TGTGCCAGCAGTTACTCTTGGACAGGGGGCGGAAATCAGCCCCAGCATTTT.